A single sample is the source of the 19 T cell receptor beta chains below, sequenced in a study of blood T cell repertoires in COVID-19. Measured with immunoSEQ multiplex PCR; TCRdb has only the in-frame clones, and not every one. The sample includes 220,000 or so clones, 70% to 90% of them seen just once. The sample was PBMCs or T cells enriched from blood (not recorded which). Receptors were obtained from a woman in her forties or fifties with acute COVID-19.

This chain uses TRBV14 with TRBJ2-5; D may be TRBD2 (6 bases). Trimming shortened V by 3 bases and J by 3 bases, and 14 bases separated the two germline ends. This CDR3 contains 15 residues. Germline V gene lookup returns CDR1 SGHDN and CDR2 FVKESK. The CDR3 sequence is CASSHLGGIEETQYF. CDR3 nucleotide sequence: TGTGCCAGCAGCCATCTTGGAGGGATCGAAGAGACCCAGTACTTC.

The chain has TRBV5-4 and TRBJ2-5, with TRBD1 identical over 7 bases. The CDR3 spans 15 residues. Germline values: CDR1 SGHNT, CDR2 YYREEE (reference sequence). The trim removed 2 bases at V and 2 bases at J, leaving 6 bases unmatched. CDR3 sequence: CASSLDRAQQETQYF. The CDR3 region has the DNA TGTGCCAGCAGCTTAGACAGGGCCCAGCAAGAGACCCAGTACTTC.

The chain has TRBV28 and TRBJ1-2; TRBD1 matches at 9 bases. The V and J ends lost 5 bases and 8 bases, in that order; junction bases with no gene match: 9. The CDR3 has 14 residues. CDR1 MDHEN and CDR2 SYDVKM come from the germline V gene. The DNA for the CDR3 is TGTGCCAGCAGTCCGGGACAGGGTACGGGAGGCTACACCTTC. Its protein is CASSPGQGTGGYTF.

The V call is TRBV2, the J call TRBJ2-4; maybe TRBD1 (5 bases). Germline V gene lookup returns CDR1 SNHLY and CDR2 FYNNEI. The CDR3 sequence is 16 residues long. V was shortened by 4 bases and J by 2 bases, with 15 bases between the two germline ends. The CDR3 sequence is CASSARAGFSKNIQYF. In DNA form, the CDR3 reads TGTGCCAGCAGTGCTAGGGCAGGGTTCTCCAAAAACATTCAGTACTTC.

The V gene is TRBV19, the J gene TRBJ2-1, with 10 bases matching TRBD1. Germline V gives CDR1 LNHDA, CDR2 SQIVND (reference sequence). The CDR3 is made up of 13 amino acids. V shed 6 bases and J 8 bases; nucleotides not matched to a gene: 4. The CDR3 DNA is TGTGCCAGTAGCCGACAGGGGGCCGATGAGCAGTTCTTC. Translated: CASSRQGADEQFF.

The V gene is TRBV3-1 (or the pseudogene TRBV3-2), the J gene TRBJ1-2, with 7 bases identical to TRBD1. V was pared by 1 base and J by 2 bases, with 4 bases of the junction left unmatched. CDR3 size: 15 residues. Germline lookup yields CDR1 LGHDT and CDR2 YNNKEL (reference sequence). CDR3: CASSQAPQGNYGYTF. CDR3 in DNA: TGTGCCAGCAGCCAAGCCCCACAGGGGAACTATGGCTACACCTTC.

This chain uses TRBV19 with TRBJ1-2, with D perhaps matching TRBD1 (6 bases). The ends were cut back, 5 bases at V and 8 bases at J, with 18 bases in the middle. This CDR3 comprises 14 residues. The V gene's germline CDR1 is LNHDA and CDR2 SQIVND (reference sequence). In DNA form, the CDR3 reads TGTGCCAGTAGTCCAAGGCGGCAGGGGATAGGCTACACCTTC. The encoded protein is CASSPRRQGIGYTF. Variable domain in full (rest from reference TRBV19 and TRBJ1-2): DGGITQSPKYLFRKEGQNVTLSCEQNLNHDAMYWYRQDPGQGLRLIYYSQIVNDFQKGDIAEGYSVSREKKESFPLTVTSAQKNPTAFYLCASSPRRQGIGYTFGSGTRLTVV.

This clone was recorded once. The chain carries TRBV2 and TRBJ1-3, with D possibly being TRBD1 (5 bases). V lost 4 bases and J 0 bases, leaving 7 bases between the germline ends. This CDR3 has 14 residues. Germline V lookup: CDR1 SNHLY, CDR2 FYNNEI. CDR3 loop: CASSAGFSGNTIYF. DNA of the CDR3: TGTGCCAGCAGTGCAGGGTTCTCTGGAAACACCATATATTTT.

This chain uses TRBV6-2 or TRBV6-3 with TRBJ2-5; 9 nucleotides agree with TRBD2. Germline V gene sequence: CDR1 MNHEY, CDR2 SVGEGT. The CDR3 is made up of 15 amino acids. Trimming at V came to 5 bases and at J to 4 bases, leaving 8 bases not matched to a gene. CDR3 loop: CASSGGSGSAETQYF. CDR3 nucleotides: TGTGCCAGCAGTGGGGGTAGCGGGAGTGCAGAGACCCAGTACTTC.

The V and J genes are TRBV27 and TRBJ2-7, with D perhaps matching TRBD1 (7 bases). Trimming cost V 5 bases and J 1 base, with 18 bases left between them. Germline CDR1 is MNHEY and CDR2 is SMNVEV (reference sequence). This CDR3 comprises 16 residues. The CDR3 DNA sequence: TGTGCCAGCAGTCCCCCCTGGAGGGGGCAGTCCTACGAGCAGTACTTC. Its protein product is CASSPPWRGQSYEQYF.

The chain joins TRBV7-2 to TRBJ2-3; 9 bases map to TRBD2. Germline loops: CDR1 SGHTA, CDR2 FQGNSA. The CDR3 loop spans 15 amino acids. V lost 3 bases and J lost 3; bases outside the gene matches: 4. Written as DNA, the CDR3 is TGTGCCAGCAGCTTGGCGGGAGGGAGGACAGATACGCAGTATTTT. Residues: CASSLAGGRTDTQYF.

The chain couples TRBV18 to TRBJ1-5; possible D gene TRBD1, 5 bases. V was shortened by 5 bases and J by 5 bases, with 10 bases between the two germline ends. This CDR3 is 13 amino acids long. Germline V gene data show CDR1 as KGHSH and CDR2 as LQKENI. The CDR3 DNA reads as TGTGCCAGCTCATCAGGGAACGATCAGCCCCAGCATTTT. Amino acids: CASSSGNDQPQHF.

The V call is TRBV6-2 or TRBV6-3, the J call TRBJ2-1; 8 bases are a match to TRBD2. V lost 2 bases, J lost 5 bases, and 8 bases stayed unmatched. Germline CDR1 reads MNHEY; CDR2 reads SVGEGT. The CDR3 totals 16 residues. The CDR3 here is CASSYVPGGQNNEQFF. The DNA of the CDR3 is TGTGCCAGCAGTTACGTCCCGGGAGGGCAAAACAATGAGCAGTTCTTC.

The chain has TRBV3-1 (or the pseudogene TRBV3-2) and TRBJ2-7, with 7 bases aligning to TRBD2. Germline loops: CDR1 LGHDT, CDR2 YNNKEL (reference sequence). Trimming removed 4 bases from V and 2 bases from J; junction bases left unmatched: 8. CDR3 size: 15 residues. CDR3 bases: TGTGCCAGCAGCCTCGGGACTAATCCGACCTACGAGCAGTACTTC. Translating it yields CASSLGTNPTYEQYF.

The chain couples TRBV9 to TRBJ2-7, with 7 bases identical to TRBD1. The CDR3 runs to 15 residues. Trimming removed 5 bases from V and 1 base from J; junction bases left unmatched: 9. Germline CDR1 SGDLS, CDR2 YYNGEE. Written as DNA, the CDR3 is TGTGCCAGCAGAACAGTTACAGGGGAATCCTACGAGCAGTACTTC. Protein product: CASRTVTGESYEQYF.

The chain recombines TRBV6-4 with TRBJ2-2, with D tentatively TRBD2 (5 bases). The CDR3 sequence is 14 residues long. The ends were cut back, 3 bases at V and 1 base at J, with 6 bases in the middle. CDR1 and CDR2 from the germline V gene are MRHNA and SNTAGT. CDR3 coding DNA: TGTGCCAGCAGTGAAGGAGGGAACACCGGGGAGCTGTTTTTT. It encodes CASSEGGNTGELFF.

The V and J genes are TRBV7-8 and TRBJ2-7; TRBD1 aligns across 7 bases. Germline values: CDR1 SGHVS, CDR2 FQNEAQ. The length of the CDR3 is 14 residues. With 5 bases clipped from V and 1 base from J, the junction kept 5 bases outside the gene matches. CDR3: CASSARTGSYEQYF. The CDR3 bases are TGTGCCAGCAGCGCCCGGACAGGATCCTACGAGCAGTACTTC.

Worth noting for this clone: This CDR3 is also generated by other DNA sequences in the sample. The chain couples TRBV5-1 to TRBJ2-7; D is ambiguous. Trimming took off 0 bases at V and 6 bases at J, with 7 bases between the two ends. Per the germline V gene, CDR1 is SGHRS and CDR2 is YFSETQ. There are 12 residues in the CDR3. CDR3 protein: CASSLGASEQYF. The CDR3 DNA reads as TGCGCCAGCAGCTTGGGAGCGAGCGAGCAGTACTTC.

The chain has TRBV30 and TRBJ2-7; D perhaps matches TRBD1 (6 bases). CDR3 length: 14 amino acids. Germline V gives CDR1 GTSNPN, CDR2 SVGIG (reference sequence). The ends were cut back, 2 bases at V and 2 bases at J, with 13 bases in the middle. The CDR3 region is CAWSRTASTYEQYF. The CDR3, as DNA: TGTGCCTGGAGTCGGACAGCCTCCACCTACGAGCAGTACTTC.